This TCR beta chain was identified during a study of T cell changes during pregnancy in multiple sclerosis (dated by TCRdb to about 2019). Regarding the study in general: Changes in the T cell repertoire over the course of pregnancy were examined in this study in women with multiple sclerosis.

The receptor library was made with the immunoSEQ multiplex PCR assay. TCRdb obtained this table from immuneACCESS and retained in-frame rearrangements with V and J assigned. These tables miss some clones; where compared with another copy, unresolved V genes account for less than half of the shortfall, and the remainder is unexplained. Recorded for this sample are some 80,000 clones; approximately 88% of them occurred a single time. The top ten hold more than 0.8% of the sample. Of note for this clone: The clone's antigen remains unknown. Within one base of it there is no much larger clone, and no base qualities were kept.

The CDR3 runs 17 amino acids, cysteine and phenylalanine included. The CDR3 DNA has 51 bases and is translated from base 1. Looking up the germline V gene yields CDR1 SGHRS and CDR2 YFSETQ. V loses 4 bases at its end and J loses 0 bases; junction bases beyond the gene matches: 11. Specimen: peripheral blood, collected in the first trimester of pregnancy. The chain employs TRBV5-1 and TRBJ2-3, with 7 central nucleotides matching TRBD1. This clonotype was obtained from a female donor in good health, enrolled as a control in a pregnancy study. The CDR3 region reads CASSARSGTVSTDTQYF. The DNA sequence follows: TGCGCCAGCAGCGCGAGGTCCGGGACAGTTAGCACAGATACGCAGTATTTT.